This T cell receptor beta chain was found in a study of regulatory T cells in long-lasting Graves disease. Time point given: newly diagnosed GD, antithyroid drugs for less than 3 months. From RNA extracted from PBMCs, the TCR library was made. TCR beta libraries were built with iRepertoire HTBI primers and Arm-PCR of CDR3 regions. TCRdb reprocessed the multiplex PCR reads with MiXCR, giving one entry per CDR3 protein. Among a few hundred thousand distinct CDR3 sequences, 12% were seen once, and the ten largest hold under 20%. The CDR3 is 14 amino acids. Germline assignment: CDR1 SGHTA and CDR2 FQGNSA. V dropped 3 bases and J dropped 5 bases, with 12 bases sitting between them. This clonotype has a count of ten or more. These data are also associated with another study on T cells in Graves' hyperthyroidism and ophthalmopathy. This second study says: Diagnoses rested on clinical symptoms, serum thyroxine and TRAb, thyroid ultrasound and orbital computed tomography.

The TCR originated in a woman aged 18-30 years with Graves disease. Sequenced here: peripheral blood mononuclear cells (PBMCs), sampled at new diagnosis, from a patient treated with antithyroid drugs. The V gene is TRBV7-2, the J gene TRBJ2-3; D not certain. CDR3 in DNA: TGTGCCAGCAGCTTGACTTCTCTAGGAGATACGCAGTATTTT. Its translation is CASSLTSLGDTQYF.